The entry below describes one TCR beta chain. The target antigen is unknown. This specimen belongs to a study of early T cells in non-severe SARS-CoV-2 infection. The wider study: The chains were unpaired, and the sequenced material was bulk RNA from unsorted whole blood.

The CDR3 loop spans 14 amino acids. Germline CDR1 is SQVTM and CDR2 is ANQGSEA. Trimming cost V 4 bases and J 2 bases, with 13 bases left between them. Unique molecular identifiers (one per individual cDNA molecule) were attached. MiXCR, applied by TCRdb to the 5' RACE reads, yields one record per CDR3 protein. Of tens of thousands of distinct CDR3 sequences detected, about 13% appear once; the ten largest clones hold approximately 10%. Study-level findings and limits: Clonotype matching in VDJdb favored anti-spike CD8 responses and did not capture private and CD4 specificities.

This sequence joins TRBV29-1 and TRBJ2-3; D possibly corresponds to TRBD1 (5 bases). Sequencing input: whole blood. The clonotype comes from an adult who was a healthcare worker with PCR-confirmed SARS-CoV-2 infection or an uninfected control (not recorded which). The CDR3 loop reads CSVVKSDITDTQYF. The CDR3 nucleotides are TGCAGCGTTGTTAAATCGGACATCACAGATACGCAGTATTTT.